The 10 T cell receptor beta chains presented below share a single source sample, sequenced in a study of monozygotic twins with inflammatory bowel disease. Following a re-call of the 5' RACE reads, TCRdb has one entry per CDR3 protein and lacks DNA. The sample table sets out about 41,000 distinct CDR3 sequences. What was sequenced was blood. These receptor sequences come from a human donor with ulcerative colitis or Crohn's disease, or a healthy co-twin of an affected twin (not recorded which).

The chain combines TRBV5-5 with TRBJ2-7; the TCRdb D gene call, TRBD1, has no DNA to confirm it. The V gene's germline CDR1 is SGHKS and CDR2 YYEKEE (reference sequence). The CDR3 totals 15 residues. CDR3 amino acids: CASSSGTVSSYEQYF.

The chain employs TRBV18 and TRBJ1-1. This CDR3 comprises 15 residues. Germline V CDR1 and CDR2: KGHSH, LQKENI. The CDR3 sequence: CASSAQGKSNTEAFF.

The rearrangement links TRBV28 to TRBJ1-4. Germline CDR1 reads MDHEN; CDR2 reads SYDVKM. The CDR3 length is 14 residues. CDR3 loop: CASSLAGNHEKLFF.

This rearrangement joins TRBV2 to TRBJ1-2. The CDR3 has 11 residues. Germline V gene lookup returns CDR1 SNHLY and CDR2 FYNNEI. The CDR3 is CASSERKTPNF.

The J gene is TRBJ1-6, the V gene TRBV20-1; lacking DNA, the TRBD1 call made by TCRdb goes unchecked. The CDR3 is 15 amino acids. The germline V gene has CDR1 DFQATT and CDR2 SNEGSKA (reference sequence). Here the CDR3 reads CSARLPGQGNSPLHF.

CDR3 in amino acids: CASSRQRDRGLDF. This chain uses TRBV11-2 with TRBJ2-7; TCRdb selects TRBD1, and the lack of DNA leaves this call unchecked. Germline V gene lookup returns CDR1 SGHAT and CDR2 FQNNGV. The CDR3 has 13 residues.

The J gene is TRBJ2-3, the V gene TRBV7-3; there is no DNA to check the TCRdb D call of TRBD1. The CDR3 extends over 16 amino acids. Germline V CDR1 and CDR2: SGHTA, FQGTGA. CDR3 protein: CASSPTQGYRTDTQYF.

The chain recombines TRBV12-3 or TRBV12-4 with TRBJ2-3; absent DNA, TCRdb's TRBD1 call cannot be checked. CDR3 length: 15 residues. The CDR3 sequence: CASSFIQGSTDTQYF.

The rearrangement uses TRBV12-3 or TRBV12-4 and TRBJ1-1; the D call of TRBD1 rests on TCRdb alone, since no DNA is present to check it. The CDR3 loop spans 14 amino acids. CDR3 loop: CASSQDRGNTEAFF.

The V gene is TRBV9, the J gene TRBJ2-3; TCRdb picks TRBD1, but there is no DNA to check that call. CDR1 is SGDLS and CDR2 is YYNGEE in the germline V gene. CDR3 length equals 17 residues. CDR3 sequence reads: CASSPMPGRPSTDTQYF. The full variable domain, rest sourced from reference TRBV9 and TRBJ2-3, is DSGVTQTPKHLITATGQRVTLRCSPRSGDLSVYWYQQSLDQGLQFLIQYYNGEERAKGNILERFSAQQFPDLHSELNLSSLELGDSALYFCASSPMPGRPSTDTQYFGPGTRLTVL.